A single sample gave rise to the 23 T cell receptor beta chains below, sequenced in a study of regulatory T cells in long-lasting Graves disease. CDR3 regions were amplified by Arm-PCR using iRepertoire HTBI primers to build TCR beta libraries. TCRdb analysed the multiplex PCR reads with MiXCR anew, one entry per CDR3 protein. The sample yields under 500,000 distinct CDR3 sequences, 16% seen once. Time point specified: newly diagnosed GD, antithyroid drugs for less than 3 months. The TCR library used RNA extracted from PBMCs. In addition, the sample was reused for a study of T cells in Graves' hyperthyroidism and ophthalmopathy.

Sequenced material: peripheral blood mononuclear cells (PBMCs), taken at new diagnosis, from a patient treated with antithyroid drugs. These receptors all come from a woman between 25 and 40 years old with Graves disease.

This chain links TRBV6-5 with TRBJ2-4; TRBD1 or TRBD2 may be the D gene (6 bases each). The CDR3 runs to 19 residues. V lost 2 bases and J 6 bases, leaving 26 bases between the germline ends. The germline V gene encodes CDR1 MNHEY and CDR2 SVGAGI. In DNA form, the CDR3 reads TGTGCCAGCAGTTACCGGGGGCCGGGGGTCCGAATTTTGGGAAACATTCAGTACTTC. This gives the protein CASSYRGPGVRILGNIQYF.

For this clonotype: With a far larger clone one base away, a read error is the likely cause. The chain employs TRBV2 and TRBJ2-1, with D hard to call. The germline V gene has CDR1 SNHLY and CDR2 FYNNEI. CDR3 length: 14 amino acids. Trimming took off 6 bases at V and 10 bases at J, with 19 bases between the two ends. The CDR3 DNA follows: TGTGCCAGCAGATTTCAAAACCGCTACTACGAGCAGTTCTTC. Translating gives CASRFQNRYYEQFF.

This clonotype has only a few counts. The chain links TRBV7-9 to TRBJ1-1; D remains ambiguous. Between the trimmed V and J ends, which lost 5 bases and 1 base, there was a span of 8 bases. The CDR3 consists of 13 residues. Germline V gives CDR1 SEHNR, CDR2 FQNEAQ (reference sequence). In DNA, the CDR3 is TGTGCCAGCAGCCCACTTCCGAACACTGAAGCTTTCTTT. Its translation is CASSPLPNTEAFF.

This clonotype appeared many times. The chain carries TRBV28 and TRBJ1-2; 7 nucleotides agree with TRBD1. V dropped 6 bases and J dropped 4; count of bases not matched to a gene: 14. CDR1 is MDHEN, CDR2 SYDVKM, per germline. This CDR3 has 16 residues. In nucleotides, the CDR3 is TGTGCCAGCAGACCGACTCCCCTGACAGGGTTCTATGGCTACACCTTC. It translates to CASRPTPLTGFYGYTF.

The sample holds many counts of this clonotype. The V call is TRBV7-2, the J call TRBJ2-3, with D perhaps matching TRBD1 (6 bases). Per the germline V gene, CDR1 is SGHTA and CDR2 is FQGNSA. V was cut by 5 bases and J by 2 bases, with 17 bases left in between. This CDR3 contains 16 residues. In DNA form, the CDR3 reads TGTGCCAGCAGCCTTGGACAGCTAGCTACCACAGATACGCAGTATTTT. Residues: CASSLGQLATTDTQYF.

This sequence joins TRBV20-1 and TRBJ1-5, with no clear D. The V gene lost 7 bases and the J gene lost 7 bases, with 8 bases spanning the gap. Per germline, CDR1 DFQATT and CDR2 SNEGSKA (reference sequence). The CDR3 loop spans 10 amino acids. This CDR3 is CSVGQQPQHF. CDR3 bases: TGCAGTGTAGGCCAGCAGCCCCAGCATTTT.

This clonotype was seen repeatedly, ten times or more. This chain uses TRBV20-1 with TRBJ2-7; D is unclear. There are 14 residues in the CDR3. The V end lost 3 bases, the J end lost 3 bases, and 15 bases lay between the germline ends. Germline CDR1 DFQATT, CDR2 SNEGSKA (reference sequence). CDR3 nucleotide sequence: TGCAGTGCTAGGGGCGAGTCGGAATACTACGAGCAGTACTTC. Its translation: CSARGESEYYEQYF.

This clonotype was recorded at least ten times. This chain links TRBV7-9 with TRBJ2-2; the match to TRBD1 covers 7 bases. Germline assignment: CDR1 SEHNR and CDR2 FQNEAQ (reference sequence). V lost 5 bases and J lost 2; bases outside the gene matches: 8. This CDR3 is built from 16 residues. The CDR3 DNA sequence: TGTGCCAGCAGCCCTGCTGGGACAGACAACACCGGGGAGCTGTTTTTT. Amino acids: CASSPAGTDNTGELFF.

This clonotype showed up many times. This chain joins TRBV10-3 and TRBJ2-2; 7 positions agree with TRBD1. CDR1 is ENHRY and CDR2 is SYGVKD in the germline V gene. The CDR3 totals 15 residues. Germline trimming cut 11 bases from V and 6 bases from J; bases unmatched to any gene: 15. DNA for the CDR3: TGTGCCGTCACGGACAGGTCCCCAGAGGCCGGGGAGCTGTTTTTT. This gives the protein CAVTDRSPEAGELFF.

This clonotype has just a few counts. The J gene is TRBJ1-4, the V gene TRBV28, with D possibly being TRBD1 (6 bases). V was clipped by 5 bases and J by 5 bases, with 21 bases between them. The CDR3 covers 17 residues. Per germline, CDR1 MDHEN and CDR2 SYDVKM. CDR3 protein: CASSRGPADSYNEKLFF. The CDR3 DNA is TGTGCCAGCAGTCGCGGGCCAGCGGACAGCTACAATGAAAAACTGTTTTTT. The complete variable domain, with remaining parts taken from reference TRBV28 and TRBJ1-4, reads DVKVTQSSRYLVKRTGEKVFLECVQDMDHENMFWYRQDPGLGLRLIYFSYDVKMKEKGDIPEGYSVSREKKERFSLILESASTNQTSMYLCASSRGPADSYNEKLFFGSGTQLSVL.

This clonotype has only a few counts. One end of the junction does not line up with germline, which may come from a read error. J is TRBJ2-2 and V is TRBV7-7, with 10 nucleotides matching TRBD2. This CDR3 region has 15 residues. Germline CDR1 SSHAT, CDR2 FNYEAQ (reference sequence). CDR3 amino acids: CASSLALAGAGELFF. As DNA, the CDR3 is TGTGCTAGCAGCTTAGCCCTAGCGGGGGCCGGGGAGCTGTTTTTT.

This clonotype was recorded at least ten times. The V call is TRBV18, the J call TRBJ2-7, with 7 bases aligning to TRBD1. V lost 6 bases to trimming and J lost 0 bases; unmatched junction nucleotides: 5. There are 14 residues in the CDR3. Per germline, CDR1 KGHSH and CDR2 LQKENI. The CDR3 region is CASSSGQASYEQYF. The CDR3 DNA reads as TGTGCCAGCTCCTCCGGACAGGCCTCCTACGAGCAGTACTTC.

This clonotype was picked up many times. The J gene is TRBJ1-2, the V gene TRBV29-1; weak D call: TRBD1 (5 bases). CDR3 length: 12 amino acids. The germline V gene has CDR1 SQVTM and CDR2 ANQGSEA. V was shortened by 3 bases and J by 5 bases, with 10 bases between the two germline ends. The CDR3 DNA is TGCAGCGTTGATGTCGGGGGATATGGCTACACCTTC. It encodes CSVDVGGYGYTF.

At least ten counts were recorded for this clonotype. The CDR3 coding sequence is TGCGCCAGCAGCTTGGGGGACAATTTCTCTGGAAACACCATATATTTT. Protein: CASSLGDNFSGNTIYF. This chain uses TRBV5-1 with TRBJ1-3; maybe TRBD1 (6 bases). The germline V gene encodes CDR1 SGHRS and CDR2 YFSETQ. With 0 bases removed from V and 0 bases from J, the gap between germline ends came to 10 bases. The CDR3 totals 16 residues. Together with reference TRBV5-1 and TRBJ1-3, the CDR3 gives the full variable domain: KAGVTQTPRYLIKTRGQQVTLSCSPISGHRSVSWYQQTPGQGLQFLFEYFSETQRNKGNFPGRFSGRQFSNSRSEMNVSTLELGDSALYLCASSLGDNFSGNTIYFGEGSWLTVV.

This clonotype was seen a few times. The chain couples TRBV19 to TRBJ2-2; 8 positions match TRBD1. This CDR3 has 16 residues. J gave up 4 bases and V 3 bases, and 7 bases lay outside the gene matches. The germline CDR1 and CDR2 sequences are LNHDA and SQIVND (reference sequence). CDR3 nucleotides: TGTGCCAGTAGTATTGATCAGGGGGCGGTCACCGGGGAGCTGTTTTTT. As protein: CASSIDQGAVTGELFF. The whole variable domain, filled in from reference TRBV19 and TRBJ2-2, reads DGGITQSPKYLFRKEGQNVTLSCEQNLNHDAMYWYRQDPGQGLRLIYYSQIVNDFQKGDIAEGYSVSREKKESFPLTVTSAQKNPTAFYLCASSIDQGAVTGELFFGEGSRLTVL.

This clonotype has a count of ten or more. A junction end diverges from the germline sequence, so it may reflect a read error. CDR3 loop: CASSQPARQETQYF. The CDR3 nucleotides read TGTGCTAGCAGCCAACCGGCCCGCCAAGAGACCCAGTACTTC. The chain uses TRBV7-7 and TRBJ2-5, with D uncertain. This CDR3 contains 14 residues. Germline V gene data show CDR1 as SSHAT and CDR2 as FNYEAQ (reference sequence).

This chain uses TRBV15 with TRBJ2-1; TRBD2 matches 8 bases. V was clipped by 0 bases and J by 6 bases; unmatched bases: 13. The germline V gene encodes CDR1 LNHNV and CDR2 YYDKDF (reference sequence). This CDR3 contains 18 residues. The CDR3 reads CATSRDREGRRPPNEQFF. For the CDR3, the DNA is TGTGCCACCAGCAGAGATCGGGAGGGCAGGAGACCCCCCAATGAGCAGTTCTTC.

There are many counts of this clonotype. The junction and the germline gene differ at one end; a read error may be behind it. V gene TRBV20-1 combines with J gene TRBJ2-3; 7 positions match TRBD2. CDR1 is DFQATT and CDR2 is SNEGSKA in the germline V gene (reference sequence). The CDR3 has 14 amino acids. CDR3 coding DNA: TGCAGTGCTTCTCGGGACTATCGCACAGGTACGCAGTATTTT. As protein: CSASRDYRTGTQYF.

V usage is TRBV28 and J usage is TRBJ2-7; D could derive from TRBD1 or TRBD2 (5 bases each). V was pared by 5 bases and J by 0 bases, with 20 bases between. The CDR3 loop spans 17 amino acids. Germline V gives CDR1 MDHEN, CDR2 SYDVKM. DNA for the CDR3: TGTGCCAGCAGTATCGGGGCTGGGGGAGCTTCCTCCTACGAGCAGTACTTC. It is translated as CASSIGAGGASSYEQYF.

In this sample, this clonotype turned up many times. The chain combines TRBV30 with TRBJ1-2; a possible D gene is TRBD1 (5 bases). The CDR3 loop spans 14 amino acids. Germline lookup yields CDR1 GTSNPN and CDR2 SVGIG (reference sequence). Trimming cost V 0 bases and J 4 bases, with 12 bases left between them. CDR3 in DNA: TGTGCCTGGAGTGTGGGGACCGGACCCTATGGCTACACCTTC. Protein product: CAWSVGTGPYGYTF.

This clonotype was picked up many times. The rearrangement joins TRBV20-1 to TRBJ2-7; D not resolved. Germline V gene sequence: CDR1 DFQATT, CDR2 SNEGSKA (reference sequence). The CDR3 runs to 11 residues. The V and J ends lost 5 bases and 1 base respectively, with 6 bases between them. Here the CDR3 reads CSAPSSYEQYF. CDR3 sequence (DNA): TGCAGTGCTCCCAGTTCCTACGAGCAGTACTTC.

This clonotype was observed at least ten times. The gene calls are TRBV24-1 and TRBJ2-5, with 12 nucleotides matching TRBD1. V lost 0 bases, J lost 5 bases, and 3 bases stayed unmatched. The CDR3 consists of 16 residues. Germline values: CDR1 KGHDR, CDR2 SFDVKD. DNA for the CDR3: TGTGCCACCAGTGATTTGGGGACAGGGGGCGGTGAGACCCAGTACTTC. It is translated as CATSDLGTGGGETQYF.

The chain carries TRBV6-2 or TRBV6-3 and TRBJ2-7; D unclear. Trimming removed 11 bases from V and 3 bases from J, with 14 bases in between. Germline V gives CDR1 MNHEY, CDR2 SVGEGT. This CDR3 region has 12 residues. CDR3 protein: CAVWDHHYEQYF. DNA of the CDR3: TGTGCCGTCTGGGATCACCACTACGAGCAGTACTTC.